Described below is a single TCR beta chain sequence and its context. The antigen remains undetermined. Cryopreserved PBMCs yielded roughly 2 micrograms of genomic DNA for TCR beta libraries. The method was immunoSEQ multiplex PCR; TCRdb's version includes in-frame clones alone and lacks a portion of them. The sample yields some 300,000 clones, about 77% seen once. The entry originates in a study of cytotoxic CD8 clonotypes in ibrutinib-treated CLL. Study-wide results and limits: Increased clonality at ibrutinib response gave way to a return toward baseline at progression.

This CDR3 has 14 amino acids. V lost 6 bases, J lost 0 bases, and 9 bases lay in between. Germline V gene data show CDR1 as SGHVS and CDR2 as FNYEAQ. V is TRBV7-6 and J is TRBJ2-1; D call uncertain. Here the sequenced sample was PBMCs, taken before ibrutinib treatment. The clonotype was recovered from a human donor with chronic lymphocytic leukemia. CDR3 protein: CASSIGNSYNEQFF. The CDR3 coding sequence is TGTGCCAGCAGTATCGGAAACTCCTACAATGAGCAGTTCTTC.